This T cell receptor (beta chain) was profiled in a study of lymphopenia after photon versus proton radiotherapy. V was shortened by 6 bases and J by 7 bases, with 16 bases between the two germline ends. This CDR3 comprises 13 residues. Germline V gene data show CDR1 as LNHDA and CDR2 as SQIVND (reference sequence). Study-level points and caveats: In patients who died, overall survival fell as post-nadir TCR diversity dropped more. Authors raise, but do not show, better survival with proton therapy.

Produced via immunoSEQ multiplex PCR; TCRdb's table is partial and in-frame only. The profile shows tens of thousands of clones, around 85% of them singletons. This clone was seen a handful of times. Its antigen is not known. The TCR was taken from a man aged 60 to 75 with pancreatic cancer. The input for sequencing was peripheral blood, taken from a patient treated with photon-based radiotherapy. This sequence joins TRBV19 and TRBJ2-7, with a weak D call TRBD2 (5 bases). The CDR3 loop reads CASRQTARREQYF. In nucleotides, the CDR3 is TGTGCCAGTAGGCAAACAGCCAGGAGGGAGCAGTACTTC.